This T cell receptor beta chain was profiled in a study of shared clonotypes between healthy human individuals. The germline gives CDR1 SNHLY, CDR2 FYNNEI. Trimming took 7 bases from V and 5 from J; bases not matched to a gene: 4. The CDR3 contains 12 residues. This clone was found many times. The same CDR3 also results from other DNA sequences found in this sample. Assay used: immunoSEQ multiplex PCR; TCRdb lists only in-frame clones, some missing. This sample has about 680,000 clones, with approximately 79% found just once. The receptor was isolated from a woman aged 25 to 39 in good health. This chain links TRBV2 with TRBJ2-5; 7 bases map to TRBD1. The sequenced sample was memory CD4+ T cells sorted from blood. The subset here: CD45RA-negative fraction. Here the CDR3 reads CASKGAVETQYF. CDR3 sequence (DNA): TGTGCCAGCAAGGGGGCGGTTGAGACCCAGTACTTC.